These 18 T cell receptor beta chains were sequenced from one sample in a study of cytomegalovirus exposure and HLA in healthy donors. The study ran its PCR with 60 Vbeta and 13 Jbeta primers. The method was immunoSEQ multiplex PCR; TCRdb's version includes in-frame clones alone and lacks a portion of them. The sample gives some 120,000 clones, roughly three quarters of which show up once; roughly 1.5% is in the top ten. Sequenced sample: PBMCs. These TCRs come from a young woman in good health and CMV-seronegative.

The chain has TRBV29-1 and TRBJ1-5; the D gene is possibly TRBD1 (5 bases). The CDR3 sequence is 13 residues long. Germline lookup yields CDR1 SQVTM and CDR2 ANQGSEA. V lost 2 bases to trimming and J lost 4 bases, with 9 bases between them. Here the CDR3 reads CSVELQANQPQHF. CDR3 DNA: TGCAGCGTTGAATTACAGGCAAATCAGCCCCAGCATTTT.

J is TRBJ1-2 and V is TRBV2; 8 nucleotides line up with TRBD1. The CDR3 length is 15 residues. V lost 4 bases to trimming and J lost 7 bases; unmatched junction nucleotides: 11. Germline loops: CDR1 SNHLY, CDR2 FYNNEI. The CDR3 region is CASSARTGWPLGYTF. The CDR3 nucleotides read TGTGCCAGCAGTGCCCGGACAGGGTGGCCCCTTGGCTACACCTTC.

The gene calls are TRBV27 and TRBJ2-7; D perhaps matches TRBD2 (6 bases). The CDR3 contains 16 residues. Trimming stripped 0 bases from V and 0 bases from J, with 12 bases between. Germline V gene data show CDR1 as MNHEY and CDR2 as SMNVEV (reference sequence). CDR3 bases: TGTGCCAGCAGTTTATCGACCGGGGACTTCTCCTACGAGCAGTACTTC. Protein sequence: CASSLSTGDFSYEQYF.

This chain connects TRBV6-1 to TRBJ2-3; 9 nucleotides align to TRBD1. CDR3 length equals 16 residues. CDR1 and CDR2 (germline): MNHNS, SASEGT. V was clipped by 2 bases and J by 1 base; unmatched bases: 4. CDR3 DNA: TGTGCCAGCAGTGAATGGGGACAGGGACGCACAGATACGCAGTATTTT. Translating gives CASSEWGQGRTDTQYF.

This clone was detected only a few times. The V and J genes are TRBV27 and TRBJ2-1; 7 positions agree with TRBD1. After removal of 4 bases from V and 2 bases from J, the junction contained 2 bases not matched to a gene. The CDR3 contains 14 residues. Germline V gene data show CDR1 as MNHEY and CDR2 as SMNVEV (reference sequence). This chain's CDR3 is CASSSQGTYNEQFF. As DNA, the CDR3 is TGTGCCAGCAGTTCACAGGGGACCTACAATGAGCAGTTCTTC.

The gene calls are TRBV29-1 and TRBJ1-2; TRBD1 matches 10 bases. V lost 6 bases, J lost 1 base, and 8 bases stayed unmatched. The germline gives CDR1 SQVTM, CDR2 ANQGSEA. This CDR3 region has 15 residues. CDR3 DNA sequence: TGCAGCGTCGAGGACAGGGGGAAGCGTAACTATGGCTACACCTTC. It specifies CSVEDRGKRNYGYTF.

This rearrangement joins TRBV5-1 to TRBJ2-3; 9 nucleotides align to TRBD2. Germline V CDR1 and CDR2: SGHRS, YFSETQ. The CDR3 spans 16 residues. Trimming removed 4 bases from V and 0 bases from J; junction bases left unmatched: 6. The CDR3 spells CASSRQAGGSTDTQYF. The DNA of the CDR3 is TGCGCCAGCAGCCGCCAAGCGGGGGGTAGCACAGATACGCAGTATTTT.

The chain is built from TRBV5-6 and TRBJ2-3; perhaps TRBD1 as D (6 bases). Trimming removed 2 bases from V and 1 base from J, with 14 bases in between. Germline V CDR1 and CDR2: SGHDT, YYEEEE. CDR3 length: 16 residues. The chain's CDR3 is CASSFSGVQGTDTQYF. CDR3 nucleotides: TGTGCCAGCAGCTTTTCAGGGGTTCAAGGCACAGATACGCAGTATTTT.

The chain links TRBV19 to TRBJ2-2; the match to TRBD1 covers 8 bases. V lost 1 base and J lost 9; bases outside the gene matches: 7. The CDR3 is 15 residues long. Germline CDR1 reads LNHDA; CDR2 reads SQIVND (reference sequence). The CDR3 loop reads CASSIGQGASRELFF. Here the CDR3 DNA reads TGTGCCAGTAGTATAGGGCAGGGGGCATCCCGGGAGCTGTTTTTT. The full variable domain, completed using reference TRBV19 and TRBJ2-2, is DGGITQSPKYLFRKEGQNVTLSCEQNLNHDAMYWYRQDPGQGLRLIYYSQIVNDFQKGDIAEGYSVSREKKESFPLTVTSAQKNPTAFYLCASSIGQGASRELFFGEGSRLTVL.

V usage is TRBV30 and J usage is TRBJ2-1, with a tentative D call TRBD1 (5 bases). The V gene's germline CDR1 is GTSNPN and CDR2 SVGIG (reference sequence). Trimming took off 3 bases at V and 6 bases at J, with 9 bases between the two ends. The CDR3 covers 12 residues. The CDR3 DNA sequence: TGTGCCTGGAGCAGGGTTATCAATGAGCAGTTCTTC. It yields the protein CAWSRVINEQFF.

The chain is built from TRBV2 and TRBJ1-1; D remains unclear. The CDR3 consists of 13 residues. CDR1 is SNHLY and CDR2 is FYNNEI in the germline V gene. Trimming shortened V by 2 bases and J by 1 base, and 5 bases separated the two germline ends. The CDR3 here is CASSERGNTEAFF. CDR3 sequence (DNA): TGTGCCAGCAGTGAACGGGGGAACACTGAAGCTTTCTTT.

The count of this clone is one. The chain joins TRBV5-4 to TRBJ2-2, with a possible D match to TRBD1 (5 bases). The CDR3 runs 14 residues. From germline, CDR1 is SGHNT and CDR2 YYREEE (reference sequence). V was shortened by 2 bases and J by 6 bases, with 11 bases between the two germline ends. In DNA, the CDR3 is TGTGCCAGCAGCTTTAGGGGTGGGTCCGGGGAGCTGTTTTTT. Encoded protein: CASSFRGGSGELFF.

This clone was recorded a few times. The gene calls are TRBV11-2 and TRBJ1-1; 10 nucleotides match TRBD1. Germline V CDR1 and CDR2: SGHAT, FQNNGV. The CDR3 has 15 amino acids. The V segment lost 5 bases and the J segment 3 bases; nucleotides outside the gene matches: 6. In DNA form, the CDR3 reads TGTGCCAGCAGCCTTGACAGGGGGCGAGACACTGAAGCTTTCTTT. It yields the protein CASSLDRGRDTEAFF.

This clone was counted between two and nine times. The chain uses TRBV5-1 and TRBJ2-7; 10 bases line up with TRBD1. The V and J ends lost 4 bases and 5 bases, in that order; junction bases with no gene match: 6. The CDR3 totals 14 residues. CDR1 and CDR2 (germline): SGHRS, YFSETQ. CDR3 loop: CASSRDRGRDEQYF. For the CDR3, the DNA is TGCGCCAGCAGCCGCGACAGGGGGCGGGACGAGCAGTACTTC.

This rearrangement joins TRBV6-6 to TRBJ2-1, with 7 bases identical to TRBD1. The CDR3 has 15 amino acids. V shed 6 bases, J shed 0 bases, and the junction held 5 bases outside the gene matches. Per the germline V gene, CDR1 is MNHNY and CDR2 is SVGAGI (reference sequence). The CDR3 DNA reads as TGTGCCAGCAGCCCGGGACAGAGCTCCTACAATGAGCAGTTCTTC. Translated: CASSPGQSSYNEQFF.

The chain couples TRBV15 to TRBJ1-5; D might be TRBD1 (5 bases). The V gene's germline CDR1 is LNHNV and CDR2 YYDKDF (reference sequence). V was pared by 1 base and J by 0 bases, with 19 bases between. The CDR3 length is 19 residues. The CDR3 region has the DNA TGTGCCACCAGCAGAGCTAGGACAAGACAAATAACTAGCAATCAGCCCCAGCATTTT. Translating gives CATSRARTRQITSNQPQHF.

The rearrangement uses TRBV9 and TRBJ2-1; the match to TRBD1 covers 8 bases. Trimming removed 0 bases from V and 8 bases from J; junction bases left unmatched: 7. The CDR3 has 15 residues. The V gene's germline CDR1 is SGDLS and CDR2 YYNGEE. CDR3 loop: CASSVVGQGADEQFF. Here the CDR3 DNA reads TGTGCCAGCAGCGTAGTTGGGCAGGGGGCGGATGAGCAGTTCTTC.

The CDR3 spells CASSPRGDTEAFF. The DNA of the CDR3 is TGCGCCAGCAGCCCCAGGGGGGACACTGAAGCTTTCTTT. The gene calls are TRBV5-1 and TRBJ1-1; the match to TRBD1 covers 7 bases. This CDR3 has 13 amino acids. Unmatched junction bases numbered 3, after V lost 4 bases and J lost 3 bases. Germline V CDR1 and CDR2: SGHRS, YFSETQ.